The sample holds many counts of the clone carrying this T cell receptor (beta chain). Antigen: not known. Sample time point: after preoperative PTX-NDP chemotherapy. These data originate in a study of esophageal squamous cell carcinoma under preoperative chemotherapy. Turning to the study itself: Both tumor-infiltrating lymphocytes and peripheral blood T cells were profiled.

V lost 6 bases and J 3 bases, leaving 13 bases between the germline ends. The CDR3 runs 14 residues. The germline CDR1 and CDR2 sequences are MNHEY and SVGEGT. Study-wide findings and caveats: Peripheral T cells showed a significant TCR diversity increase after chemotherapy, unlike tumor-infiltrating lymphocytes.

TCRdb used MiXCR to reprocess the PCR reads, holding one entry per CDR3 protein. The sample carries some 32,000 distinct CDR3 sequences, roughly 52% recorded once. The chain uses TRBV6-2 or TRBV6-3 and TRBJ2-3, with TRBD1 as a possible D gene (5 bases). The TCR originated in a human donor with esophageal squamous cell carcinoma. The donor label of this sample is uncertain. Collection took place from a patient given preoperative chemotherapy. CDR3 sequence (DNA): TGTGCCAGCAGCAGGACACCAAGGACAGATACGCAGTATTTT. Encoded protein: CASSRTPRTDTQYF.